Sequencing of this TCR beta chain was carried out in a study of PD-1 blockade in mismatch repair-deficient tumors. Libraries were prepared by immunoSEQ multiplex PCR; TCRdb keeps only in-frame clonotypes and omits some of them. This sample has about 39,000 clones, with 75% to 90% found just once. The CDR3 consists of 18 residues. As to this clone: A read error may produce the germline difference seen at one junction end. Other DNA sequences within the sample encode an identical CDR3.

Sequences were derived from PBMCs, sampled about 40 weeks after starting pembrolizumab. The rearrangement uses TRBV5-3 and TRBJ1-5; maybe TRBD1 (6 bases). TRBV5-3 qualifies as an ORF whose function is uncertain. The TCR comes from an adult with mismatch repair-deficient cancer. The CDR3 nucleotides are TGCGCCAGAAGCTTGGCTTCCTTATACAGGGCGGTGGAGCAGCCCCAGCATTTT. This encodes CARSLASLYRAVEQPQHF.